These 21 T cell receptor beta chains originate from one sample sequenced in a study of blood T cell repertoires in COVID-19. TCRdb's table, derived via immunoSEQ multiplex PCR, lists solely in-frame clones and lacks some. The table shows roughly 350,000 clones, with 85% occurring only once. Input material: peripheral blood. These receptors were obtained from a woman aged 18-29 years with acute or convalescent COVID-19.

The chain's CDR3 is CASDHRSGTEAFF. The CDR3 DNA reads TGTGCCTCAGATCACCGGAGCGGCACTGAAGCTTTCTTT. The chain couples TRBV30 to TRBJ1-1; no clear D. CDR1 and CDR2 from the germline V gene are GTSNPN and SVGIG (reference sequence). The CDR3 is 13 residues long. V lost 7 bases and J lost 4, with 16 bases in between.

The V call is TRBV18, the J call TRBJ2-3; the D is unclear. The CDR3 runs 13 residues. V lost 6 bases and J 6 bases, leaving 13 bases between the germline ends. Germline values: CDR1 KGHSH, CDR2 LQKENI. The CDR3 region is CASSQVLRDTQYF. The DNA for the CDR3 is TGTGCCAGCTCCCAGGTGTTAAGGGATACGCAGTATTTT.

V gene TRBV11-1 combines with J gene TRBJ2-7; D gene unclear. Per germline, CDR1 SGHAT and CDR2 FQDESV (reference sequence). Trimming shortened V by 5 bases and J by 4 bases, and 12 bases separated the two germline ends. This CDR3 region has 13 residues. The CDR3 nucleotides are TGTGCCAGCAGCCGCCTATCCGTTTACGAGCAGTACTTC. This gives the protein CASSRLSVYEQYF.

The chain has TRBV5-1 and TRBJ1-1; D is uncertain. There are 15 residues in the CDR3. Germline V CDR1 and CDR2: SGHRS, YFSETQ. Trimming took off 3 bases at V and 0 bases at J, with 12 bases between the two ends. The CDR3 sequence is CASSSLGGMNTEAFF. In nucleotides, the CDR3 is TGCGCCAGCAGCTCCCTGGGAGGAATGAACACTGAAGCTTTCTTT.

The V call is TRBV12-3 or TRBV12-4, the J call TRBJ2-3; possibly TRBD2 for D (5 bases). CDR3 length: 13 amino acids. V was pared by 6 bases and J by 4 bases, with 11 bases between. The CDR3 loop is CASRGPDSDTQYF. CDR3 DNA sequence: TGTGCCAGCAGAGGACCGGACTCAGATACGCAGTATTTT.

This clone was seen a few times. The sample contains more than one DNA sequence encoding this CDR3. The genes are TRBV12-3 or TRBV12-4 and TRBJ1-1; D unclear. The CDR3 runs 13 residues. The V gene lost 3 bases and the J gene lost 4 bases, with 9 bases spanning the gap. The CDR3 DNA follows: TGTGCCAGCAGTTTGATGACGGGCACTGAAGCTTTCTTT. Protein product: CASSLMTGTEAFF.

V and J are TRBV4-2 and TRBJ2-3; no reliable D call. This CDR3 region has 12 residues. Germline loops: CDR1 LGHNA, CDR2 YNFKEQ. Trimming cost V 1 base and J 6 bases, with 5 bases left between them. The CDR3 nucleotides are TGTGCCAGCAGCCAAGTAGAGGATACGCAGTATTTT. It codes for CASSQVEDTQYF.

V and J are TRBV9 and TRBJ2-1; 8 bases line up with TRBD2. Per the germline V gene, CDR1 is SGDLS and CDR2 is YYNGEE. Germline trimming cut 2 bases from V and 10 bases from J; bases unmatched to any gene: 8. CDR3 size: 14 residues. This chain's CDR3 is CASSVDSAGVEQFF. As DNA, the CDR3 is TGTGCCAGCAGCGTTGATTCAGCGGGGGTAGAGCAGTTCTTC.

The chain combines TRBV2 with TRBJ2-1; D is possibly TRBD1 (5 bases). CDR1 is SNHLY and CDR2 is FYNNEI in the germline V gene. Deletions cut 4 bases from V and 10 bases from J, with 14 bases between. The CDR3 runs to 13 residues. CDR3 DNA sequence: TGTGCCAGCAGTGTAGAAAACCGACAGGAGCAGTTCTTC. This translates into CASSVENRQEQFF.

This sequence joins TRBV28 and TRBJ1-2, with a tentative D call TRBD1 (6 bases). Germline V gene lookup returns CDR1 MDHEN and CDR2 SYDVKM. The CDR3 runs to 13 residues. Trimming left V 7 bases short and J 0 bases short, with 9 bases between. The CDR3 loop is CASINRANYGYTF. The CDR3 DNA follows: TGTGCCAGCATTAACAGGGCTAACTATGGCTACACCTTC.

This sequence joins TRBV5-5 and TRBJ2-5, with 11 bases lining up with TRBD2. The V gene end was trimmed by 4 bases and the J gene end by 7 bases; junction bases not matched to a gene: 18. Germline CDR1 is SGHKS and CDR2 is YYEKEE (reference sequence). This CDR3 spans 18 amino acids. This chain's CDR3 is CASSRLPSGGSQPGTQYF. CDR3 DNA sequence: TGTGCCAGCAGCCGCTTGCCTAGCGGGGGGAGCCAGCCGGGGACCCAGTACTTC.

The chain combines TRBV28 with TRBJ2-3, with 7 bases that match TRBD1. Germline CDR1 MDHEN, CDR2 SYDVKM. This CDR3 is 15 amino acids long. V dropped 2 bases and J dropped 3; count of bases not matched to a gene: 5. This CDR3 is CASSLTGERTDTQYF. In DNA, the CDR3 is TGTGCCAGCAGTTTAACAGGGGAGAGGACAGATACGCAGTATTTT.

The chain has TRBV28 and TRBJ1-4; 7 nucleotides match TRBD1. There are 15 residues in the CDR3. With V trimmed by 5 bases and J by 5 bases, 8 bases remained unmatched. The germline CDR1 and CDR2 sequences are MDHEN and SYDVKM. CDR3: CASSLGQAMNEKLFF. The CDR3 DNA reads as TGTGCCAGCAGTCTCGGACAGGCCATGAATGAAAAACTGTTTTTT.

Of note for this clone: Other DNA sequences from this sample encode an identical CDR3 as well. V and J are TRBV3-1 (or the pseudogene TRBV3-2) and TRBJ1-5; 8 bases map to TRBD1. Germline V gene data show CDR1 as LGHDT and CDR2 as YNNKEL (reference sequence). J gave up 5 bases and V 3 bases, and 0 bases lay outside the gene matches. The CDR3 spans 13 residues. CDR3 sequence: CASSQDRDQPQHF. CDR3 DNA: TGTGCCAGCAGCCAGGACAGGGATCAGCCCCAGCATTTT.

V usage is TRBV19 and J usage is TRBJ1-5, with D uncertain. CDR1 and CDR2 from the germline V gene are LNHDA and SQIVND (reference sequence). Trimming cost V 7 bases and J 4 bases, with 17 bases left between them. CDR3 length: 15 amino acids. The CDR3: CASTAWTGGNQPQHF. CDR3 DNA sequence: TGTGCCAGTACGGCGTGGACGGGAGGAAATCAGCCCCAGCATTTT.

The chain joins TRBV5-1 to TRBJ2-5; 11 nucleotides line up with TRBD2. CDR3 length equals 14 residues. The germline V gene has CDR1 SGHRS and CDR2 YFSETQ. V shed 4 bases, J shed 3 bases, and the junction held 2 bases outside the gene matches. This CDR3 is CASSPGLAEETQYF. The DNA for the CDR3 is TGCGCCAGCAGCCCGGGACTAGCGGAAGAGACCCAGTACTTC.

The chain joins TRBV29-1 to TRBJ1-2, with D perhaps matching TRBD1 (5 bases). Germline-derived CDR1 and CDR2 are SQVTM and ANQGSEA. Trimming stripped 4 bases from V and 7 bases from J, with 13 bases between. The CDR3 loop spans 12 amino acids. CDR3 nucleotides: TGCAGCGTTGGTGGGACTGGTTTTGGCTACACCTTC. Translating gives CSVGGTGFGYTF.

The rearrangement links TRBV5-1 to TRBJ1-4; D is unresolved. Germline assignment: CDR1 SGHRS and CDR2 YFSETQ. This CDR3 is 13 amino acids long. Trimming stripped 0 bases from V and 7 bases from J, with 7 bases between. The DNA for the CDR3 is TGCGCCAGCAGCTTGGAACTAAGTGAAAAACTGTTTTTT. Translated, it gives CASSLELSEKLFF.

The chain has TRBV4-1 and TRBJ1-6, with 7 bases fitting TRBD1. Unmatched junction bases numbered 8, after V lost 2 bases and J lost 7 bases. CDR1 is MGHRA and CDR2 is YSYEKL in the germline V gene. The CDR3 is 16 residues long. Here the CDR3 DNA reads TGCGCCAGCAGCCAACCGAACAGGGGTGGGAATTCACCCCTCCACTTT. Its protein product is CASSQPNRGGNSPLHF.

As DNA, the CDR3 is TGCGCCAGCAGCTTGGGCATCGGGGATTCGTACGAGCAGTACTTC. Its translation is CASSLGIGDSYEQYF. V usage is TRBV5-1 and J usage is TRBJ2-7, with a weak D call TRBD2 (5 bases). Germline-derived CDR1 and CDR2 are SGHRS and YFSETQ. Trimming took off 0 bases at V and 4 bases at J, with 14 bases between the two ends. This CDR3 is built from 15 residues.

CDR3 in DNA: TGTGCCACCAGTGATTTCCAGGGAGGCACTGAAGCTTTCTTT. This gives the protein CATSDFQGGTEAFF. This chain uses TRBV24-1 with TRBJ1-1, with D maybe TRBD1 (5 bases). The V and J ends lost 1 base and 4 bases respectively, with 9 bases between them. The germline gives CDR1 KGHDR, CDR2 SFDVKD. The CDR3 has 14 amino acids.